The clone carrying this TCR beta chain was recorded many times. Its specificity is not known. Orbital computed tomography and thyroid ultrasound, together with serum TRAb and thyroxine and clinical symptoms, were used for diagnoses. PBMCs were derived from 10 ml fresh peripheral blood. The source of the sample is a study of T cells in Graves' hyperthyroidism and ophthalmopathy. The study, taken as a whole, reports: Separation of ophthalmopathy from stable hyperthyroidism was achieved by a 13 V-J model. Blood also held most thyroid clonotypes expanded beyond 0.001.

CDR1 MDHEN and CDR2 SYDVKM come from the germline V gene. The junction had 6 bases not matched to a gene; V was cut back by 5 bases and J by 13 bases. CDR3 length: 11 residues. RNA transcripts were the template for amplifying TCR beta CDR3 regions. The study used the HTBI primer set for a first-round RT-PCR of the TCR CDR3. TCRdb itself ran the multiplex PCR reads through MiXCR, one entry per CDR3 protein. The sample contains approximately 330,000 distinct CDR3 sequences, under 25% of which appear only once. The chain links TRBV28 to TRBJ2-5; 8 bases fit TRBD2. This sequence was found in a woman aged 45-65 years with Graves' hyperthyroidism. The material sequenced was blood. The CDR3 is CASSQREFLYF. The DNA of the CDR3 is TGTGCCAGCAGTCAGCGGGAGTTTCTGTACTTC. The full variable domain, completed using reference TRBV28 and TRBJ2-5, is DVKVTQSSRYLVKRTGEKVFLECVQDMDHENMFWYRQDPGLGLRLIYFSYDVKMKEKGDIPEGYSVSREKKERFSLILESASTNQTSMYLCASSQREFLYFGPGTRLLVL.